One sample yielded the 32 T cell receptor beta chains listed below, sequenced in a study of blood T cell repertoires in COVID-19. Here immunoSEQ multiplex PCR was the method, and the copy in TCRdb shows in-frame clones only, minus some. This table holds 110,000 or so clones, approximately 80% found once. Specimen: peripheral blood. The receptors were sampled from a human donor in a cohort sampled during active COVID-19.

This sequence joins TRBV25-1 and TRBJ1-4; TRBD1 matches at 7 bases. This CDR3 contains 16 residues. V dropped 7 bases and J dropped 0; count of bases not matched to a gene: 8. From germline, CDR1 is MGHDK and CDR2 SYGVNS. The CDR3 is CASNSDRVATNEKLFF. DNA of the CDR3: TGTGCCAGCAACTCAGACAGGGTTGCAACTAATGAAAAACTGTTTTTT.

This clone has only one observation. The V and J genes are TRBV2 and TRBJ1-3, with D unresolved. Per germline, CDR1 SNHLY and CDR2 FYNNEI. The length of the CDR3 is 13 residues. V lost 5 bases and J 3 bases, leaving 8 bases between the germline ends. The CDR3 DNA reads as TGTGCCAGCAGTCGGGAGTATGGAAACACCATATATTTT. This codes for CASSREYGNTIYF.

The CDR3 DNA follows: TGTGCCAGCAGCTTAGGGCAGAACACCGGGGAGCTGTTTTTT. It yields the protein CASSLGQNTGELFF. The chain couples TRBV7-8 to TRBJ2-2; no clear D gene. The ends were cut back, 1 base at V and 1 base at J, with 4 bases in the middle. CDR3 length: 14 amino acids. From germline, CDR1 is SGHVS and CDR2 FQNEAQ.

This chain uses TRBV15 with TRBJ2-5; 8 bases are shared with TRBD2. This CDR3 has 13 residues. The germline gives CDR1 LNHNV, CDR2 YYDKDF (reference sequence). With 7 bases clipped from V and 1 base from J, the junction kept 2 bases outside the gene matches. The CDR3 DNA follows: TGTGCCACCACTGCGGGGGGCCAAGAGACCCAGTACTTC. This gives the protein CATTAGGQETQYF.

The V call is TRBV5-4, the J call TRBJ1-1; TRBD1 is a possible D gene (6 bases). Germline CDR1 reads SGHNT; CDR2 reads YYREEE (reference sequence). The CDR3 totals 14 residues. V was pared by 0 bases and J by 1 base, with 7 bases between. CDR3 DNA: TGTGCCAGCAGCTTGGGCAGGGGGAACACTGAAGCTTTCTTT. The encoded protein is CASSLGRGNTEAFF.

The V gene is TRBV24-1, the J gene TRBJ2-5; 7 nucleotides match TRBD2. J was trimmed by 5 bases and V by 7 bases; bases with no gene match: 3. The CDR3 loop spans 12 amino acids. Germline-derived CDR1 and CDR2 are KGHDR and SFDVKD. CDR3 nucleotide sequence: TGTGCCACCAGAGGACTAGGGGAGACCCAGTACTTC. Its protein is CATRGLGETQYF.

CDR3 protein: CATSRDFPGGRNEQFF. DNA of the CDR3: TGTGCCACCAGCAGAGACTTTCCAGGGGGACGGAATGAGCAGTTCTTC. The chain employs TRBV15 and TRBJ2-1, with TRBD1 matching over 7 bases. J was trimmed by 7 bases and V by 0 bases; bases with no gene match: 9. The CDR3 covers 16 residues. Per germline, CDR1 LNHNV and CDR2 YYDKDF (reference sequence). The complete variable domain, with remaining parts taken from reference TRBV15 and TRBJ2-1, reads DAMVIQNPRYQVTQFGKPVTLSCSQTLNHNVMYWYQQKSSQAPKLLFHYYDKDFNNEADTPDNFQSRRPNTSFCFLDIRSPGLGDTAMYLCATSRDFPGGRNEQFFGPGTRLTVL.

This chain connects TRBV28 to TRBJ2-4, with D perhaps matching TRBD2 (6 bases). CDR3 length equals 15 residues. Germline-derived CDR1 and CDR2 are MDHEN and SYDVKM. Trimming took off 3 bases at V and 2 bases at J, with 11 bases between the two ends. CDR3 in amino acids: CASSFLAGTKNIQYF. CDR3 DNA: TGTGCCAGCAGTTTTTTGGCGGGGACCAAAAACATTCAGTACTTC. The complete variable domain, with remaining parts taken from reference TRBV28 and TRBJ2-4, reads DVKVTQSSRYLVKRTGEKVFLECVQDMDHENMFWYRQDPGLGLRLIYFSYDVKMKEKGDIPEGYSVSREKKERFSLILESASTNQTSMYLCASSFLAGTKNIQYFGAGTRLSVL.

The chain is built from TRBV6-4 and TRBJ2-3; 8 bases line up with TRBD1. J gave up 0 bases and V 0 bases, and 2 bases lay outside the gene matches. This CDR3 spans 16 amino acids. Germline values: CDR1 MRHNA, CDR2 SNTAGT. CDR3 nucleotides: TGTGCCAGCAGTGACTCGGGACAGGCAAGCACAGATACGCAGTATTTT. The encoded protein is CASSDSGQASTDTQYF.

The CDR3 region is CATSDSSPGTARTDTQYF. Written as DNA, the CDR3 is TGTGCCACCAGTGATTCCTCGCCCGGGACAGCCCGCACAGATACGCAGTATTTT. V gene TRBV24-1 combines with J gene TRBJ2-3, with 7 bases fitting TRBD1. This CDR3 contains 18 residues. Germline values: CDR1 KGHDR, CDR2 SFDVKD. Trimming cost V 2 bases and J 1 base; bases outside gene matches: 11.

This chain uses TRBV7-9 with TRBJ1-1, with TRBD1 identical over 10 bases. The CDR3 runs 15 residues. V was pared by 6 bases and J by 1 base, with 5 bases of the junction left unmatched. Germline assignment: CDR1 SEHNR and CDR2 FQNEAQ (reference sequence). The CDR3 loop is CASSQRTGGNTEAFF. Here the CDR3 DNA reads TGTGCCAGCAGTCAACGGACAGGGGGGAACACTGAAGCTTTCTTT.

This clone has a single count. The genes are TRBV25-1 and TRBJ2-7, with D unclear. Germline values: CDR1 MGHDK, CDR2 SYGVNS. The ends were cut back, 6 bases at V and 4 bases at J, with 10 bases in the middle. The CDR3 extends over 12 amino acids. CDR3 loop: CASRENSYEQYF. CDR3 nucleotides: TGTGCCAGCAGGGAAAACAGTTACGAGCAGTACTTC.

V and J are TRBV7-2 and TRBJ1-2; 8 bases agree with TRBD1. Trimming removed 5 bases from V and 7 bases from J; junction bases left unmatched: 15. Germline loops: CDR1 SGHTA, CDR2 FQGNSA. The CDR3 runs to 16 residues. CDR3 nucleotide sequence: TGTGCCAGCAGCGCCCGCATGACAGGGGCTGTAGGTGGCTACACCTTC. This encodes CASSARMTGAVGGYTF.

The chain links TRBV5-1 to TRBJ2-2; TRBD1 aligns across 9 bases. V shed 1 base, J shed 5 bases, and the junction held 3 bases outside the gene matches. The CDR3 contains 15 residues. In germline, CDR1 is SGHRS, CDR2 YFSETQ. CDR3 protein: CASSLLTGGTGELFF. The CDR3 nucleotides read TGCGCCAGCAGCTTGTTGACAGGGGGGACCGGGGAGCTGTTTTTT.

The rearrangement uses TRBV10-3 and TRBJ2-5; 11 positions agree with TRBD2. Trimming took 0 bases from V and 4 from J; bases not matched to a gene: 13. CDR1 is ENHRY and CDR2 is SYGVKD in the germline V gene. The CDR3 totals 19 residues. The CDR3 DNA is TGTGCCATCAGTGAGTCTACCCTAATTAGCGGGGGGGCCCGAGAGACCCAGTACTTC. Translated, it gives CAISESTLISGGARETQYF.

J is TRBJ2-7 and V is TRBV5-5; 11 bases are a match to TRBD1. From germline, CDR1 is SGHKS and CDR2 YYEKEE (reference sequence). Germline trimming cut 3 bases from V and 2 bases from J; bases unmatched to any gene: 1. This CDR3 is built from 14 residues. In DNA, the CDR3 is TGTGCCAGCAGCTGGGGACAGGGGGCCTACGAGCAGTACTTC. Translated, it gives CASSWGQGAYEQYF.

The V and J genes are TRBV12-3 or TRBV12-4 and TRBJ1-1; no firm D call. This CDR3 is 12 amino acids long. Trimming left V 7 bases short and J 10 bases short, with 16 bases between. The CDR3 region is CASTNSPTGAFF. CDR3 bases: TGTGCCAGCACTAATAGTCCTACCGGAGCTTTCTTT.

This clone was counted between two and nine times. The chain uses TRBV6-5 and TRBJ2-2; weak D call: TRBD1 (5 bases). Trimming shortened V by 0 bases and J by 3 bases, and 11 bases separated the two germline ends. The CDR3 extends over 16 amino acids. The germline CDR1 and CDR2 sequences are MNHEY and SVGAGI. CDR3 coding DNA: TGTGCCAGCAGTTACTCGATGGTAGGGGACACCGGGGAGCTGTTTTTT. Its protein is CASSYSMVGDTGELFF.

This clone was seen more than once but under ten times. The chain uses TRBV7-6 and TRBJ1-1; maybe TRBD1 (5 bases). Germline CDR1 SGHVS, CDR2 FNYEAQ. Trimming removed 1 base from V and 4 bases from J, with 7 bases in between. This CDR3 contains 13 residues. CDR3 bases: TGTGCCAGCAGCTTAGTAAGGGGCACTGAAGCTTTCTTT. Amino acid sequence: CASSLVRGTEAFF.

J is TRBJ1-2 and V is TRBV5-6; tentative D call: TRBD1 (5 bases). This CDR3 spans 13 amino acids. Looked up from germline, CDR1 is SGHDT and CDR2 is YYEEEE. The V and J ends lost 4 bases and 7 bases respectively, with 14 bases between them. The CDR3 DNA is TGTGCCAGCAGCCCAGAAGGGGCCGCTGGCTACACCTTC. Protein product: CASSPEGAAGYTF.

The rearrangement uses TRBV3-1 (or the pseudogene TRBV3-2) and TRBJ1-1; D is unclear. Per the germline V gene, CDR1 is LGHDT and CDR2 is YNNKEL (reference sequence). The CDR3 is 14 residues long. Trimming pared 0 bases from V and 3 bases from J, leaving 8 bases between. The CDR3 DNA reads TGTGCCAGCAGCCAAGATGGCCCCGACACTGAAGCTTTCTTT. Residues: CASSQDGPDTEAFF.

This chain links TRBV29-1 with TRBJ1-2; TRBD1 matches 10 bases. Looked up from germline, CDR1 is SQVTM and CDR2 is ANQGSEA. V shed 0 bases, J shed 9 bases, and the junction held 10 bases outside the gene matches. The length of the CDR3 is 15 residues. CDR3 nucleotide sequence: TGCAGCGTTGAAGATCCCGGGACAGGGGTTTTAAGCTACACCTTC. Protein sequence: CSVEDPGTGVLSYTF.

The V call is TRBV11-2, the J call TRBJ2-2; 9 bases fit TRBD1. The CDR3 runs 17 residues. Germline V CDR1 and CDR2: SGHAT, FQNNGV. V shed 8 bases, J shed 2 bases, and the junction held 12 bases outside the gene matches. CDR3 loop: CASRPDVGQGNTGELFF. DNA of the CDR3: TGTGCCAGCCGGCCAGACGTGGGACAGGGAAACACCGGGGAGCTGTTTTTT.

This chain links TRBV7-9 with TRBJ1-5; TRBD1 matches at 7 bases. With 5 bases clipped from V and 7 bases from J, the junction kept 5 bases outside the gene matches. Germline CDR1 reads SEHNR; CDR2 reads FQNEAQ (reference sequence). The CDR3 spans 13 residues. CDR3 protein: CASSVQGGQPQHF. For the CDR3, the DNA is TGTGCCAGCAGCGTCCAGGGGGGCCAGCCCCAGCATTTT.

The CDR3 coding sequence is TGTGCCAGCAGCTCACCTGACAGGGTTAAGGGCGGGGAGCTGTTTTTT. This encodes CASSSPDRVKGGELFF. This chain uses TRBV28 with TRBJ2-2; TRBD1 agrees at 7 bases. CDR1 MDHEN and CDR2 SYDVKM come from the germline V gene. Trimming took 6 bases from V and 7 from J; bases not matched to a gene: 14. The CDR3 is 16 residues long.

This chain joins TRBV7-9 and TRBJ2-3, with D perhaps TRBD1 (6 bases). CDR3 length equals 12 residues. Germline CDR1 reads SEHNR; CDR2 reads FQNEAQ (reference sequence). V lost 5 bases and J lost 3, with 6 bases in between. CDR3 in amino acids: CASSTGTDTQYF. Here the CDR3 DNA reads TGTGCCAGCAGCACAGGGACAGATACGCAGTATTTT.

The chain couples TRBV29-1 to TRBJ1-2, with TRBD1 matching over 11 bases. Looked up from germline, CDR1 is SQVTM and CDR2 is ANQGSEA. The CDR3 extends over 13 amino acids. Trimming cost V 4 bases and J 6 bases; bases outside gene matches: 4. In DNA form, the CDR3 reads TGCAGCGTTGGAGGACAGGGGGCGCATGGCTACACCTTC. This gives the protein CSVGGQGAHGYTF. The full variable domain, with the rest looked up from reference TRBV29-1 and TRBJ1-2, is SAVISQKPSRDICQRGTSLTIQCQVDSQVTMMFWYRQQPGQSLTLIATANQGSEATYESGFVIDKFPISRPNLTFSTLTVSNMSPEDSSIYLCSVGGQGAHGYTFGSGTRLTVV.

The genes are TRBV6-2 or TRBV6-3 and TRBJ2-7, with TRBD1 matching 7 bases. With 6 bases clipped from V and 0 bases from J, the junction kept 5 bases outside the gene matches. The CDR3 contains 14 residues. The germline V gene encodes CDR1 MNHEY and CDR2 SVGEGT. CDR3 coding DNA: TGTGCCAGCAGCCGGGACAGCCTCTCCTACGAGCAGTACTTC. Protein product: CASSRDSLSYEQYF.

The genes are TRBV5-1 and TRBJ2-2; maybe TRBD2 (6 bases). The V end was cut by 1 base, the J end by 4 bases, with 14 bases between. Germline values: CDR1 SGHRS, CDR2 YFSETQ. CDR3 length equals 16 residues. This CDR3 reads CASSLLERGGTGELFF. In DNA form, the CDR3 reads TGCGCCAGCAGCTTGTTGGAAAGGGGAGGCACCGGGGAGCTGTTTTTT.

This clone showed up just a few times. V gene TRBV6-2 or TRBV6-3 combines with J gene TRBJ2-7; D unresolved. Between the trimmed V and J ends, which lost 5 bases and 4 bases, there was a span of 15 bases. Germline assignment: CDR1 MNHEY and CDR2 SVGEGT. This CDR3 spans 14 amino acids. The CDR3 protein is CASSPALVTYEQYF. The CDR3 coding sequence is TGTGCCAGCAGTCCCGCCCTAGTGACTTACGAGCAGTACTTC.

The V gene is TRBV28, the J gene TRBJ2-2; unclear D gene. This CDR3 has 13 residues. The V and J ends lost 7 bases and 1 base respectively, with 7 bases between them. Germline V gives CDR1 MDHEN, CDR2 SYDVKM. DNA of the CDR3: TGTGCCAGCACCGACAAGAACACCGGGGAGCTGTTTTTT. This codes for CASTDKNTGELFF.

The chain carries TRBV6-1 and TRBJ1-5, with TRBD1 identical over 10 bases. Germline lookup yields CDR1 MNHNS and CDR2 SASEGT. The CDR3 runs 16 residues. J was trimmed by 5 bases and V by 4 bases; bases with no gene match: 8. The CDR3 bases are TGTGCCAGCAGTGGGGGAGGACAGGGGGTGGATCAGCCCCAGCATTTT. Encoded protein: CASSGGGQGVDQPQHF.